This TCR beta chain derives from a study of blood T cells in healthy people across ages. It was with a sample-barcoded 5' primer and a J-beta primer mix that a second PCR of about 6 to 12 cycles was run. Each sample provided no less than 3 million CDR3-containing paired-end reads. MiXCR, applied by TCRdb to the 5' RACE reads, yields one record per CDR3 protein. Seen here are over 500,000 distinct CDR3 sequences, about 51% observed once, and the top ten hold approximately 15%. Total RNA extraction produced at least 5.5 micrograms (per sample) for the study. The receptor was derived from a woman over 75 in good health. Material for sequencing was blood.

CDR3 residues: CSARESSGARSYNEQFF. CDR3 DNA sequence: TGCAGTGCTAGAGAGTCTAGCGGGGCCCGCTCCTACAATGAGCAGTTCTTC. This chain connects TRBV20-1 to TRBJ2-1; 9 nucleotides line up with TRBD2. With 0 bases clipped from V and 0 bases from J, the junction kept 6 bases outside the gene matches. The CDR3 is 17 residues long. CDR1 and CDR2 (germline): DFQATT, SNEGSKA (reference sequence).